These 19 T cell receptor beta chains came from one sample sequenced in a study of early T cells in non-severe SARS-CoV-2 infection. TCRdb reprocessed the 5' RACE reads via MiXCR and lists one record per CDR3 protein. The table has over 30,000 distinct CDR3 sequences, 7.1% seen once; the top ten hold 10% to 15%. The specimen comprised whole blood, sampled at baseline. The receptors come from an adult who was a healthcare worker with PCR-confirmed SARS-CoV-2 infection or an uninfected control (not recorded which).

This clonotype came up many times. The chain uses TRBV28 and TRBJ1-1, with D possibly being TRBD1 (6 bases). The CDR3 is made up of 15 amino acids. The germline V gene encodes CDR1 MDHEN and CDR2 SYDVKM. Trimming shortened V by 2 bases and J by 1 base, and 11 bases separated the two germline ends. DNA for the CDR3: TGTGCCAGCAGTTTACTCCCGGACAGGAACACTGAAGCTTTCTTT. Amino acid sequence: CASSLLPDRNTEAFF.

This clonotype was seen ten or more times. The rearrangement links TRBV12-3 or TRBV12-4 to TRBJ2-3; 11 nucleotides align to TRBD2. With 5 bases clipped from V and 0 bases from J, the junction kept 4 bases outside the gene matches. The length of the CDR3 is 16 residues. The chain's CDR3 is CASSARTSGSTDTQYF. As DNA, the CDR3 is TGTGCCAGCAGTGCACGGACTAGCGGGAGCACAGATACGCAGTATTTT.

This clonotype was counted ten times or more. The DNA of the CDR3 is TGTGCCAGCAGCGGCGTGACCTACCTAGACCGCAGCTCTGGGGCCAACGTCCTGACTTTC. It specifies CASSGVTYLDRSSGANVLTF. The genes are TRBV9 and TRBJ2-6; unclear D gene. Per the germline V gene, CDR1 is SGDLS and CDR2 is YYNGEE. The V gene lost 3 bases and the J gene lost 0 bases, with 22 bases spanning the gap. CDR3 length: 20 residues.

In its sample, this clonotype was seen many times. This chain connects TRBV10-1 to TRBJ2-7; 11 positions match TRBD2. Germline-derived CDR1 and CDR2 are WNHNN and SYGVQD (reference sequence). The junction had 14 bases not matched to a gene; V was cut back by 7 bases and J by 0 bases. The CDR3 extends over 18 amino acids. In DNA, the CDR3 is TGCGCCAGCATGTGTACTAGCGGGAGAGCCCAGAGCTCCTACGAGCAGTACGTC. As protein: CASMCTSGRAQSSYEQYV.

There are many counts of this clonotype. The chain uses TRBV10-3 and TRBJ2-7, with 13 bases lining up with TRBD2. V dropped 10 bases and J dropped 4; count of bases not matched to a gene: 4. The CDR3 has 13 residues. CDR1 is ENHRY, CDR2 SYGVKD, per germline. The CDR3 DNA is TGTGCCACCGGACTAGCGGGAGCGTACGAGCAGTACTTC. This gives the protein CATGLAGAYEQYF.

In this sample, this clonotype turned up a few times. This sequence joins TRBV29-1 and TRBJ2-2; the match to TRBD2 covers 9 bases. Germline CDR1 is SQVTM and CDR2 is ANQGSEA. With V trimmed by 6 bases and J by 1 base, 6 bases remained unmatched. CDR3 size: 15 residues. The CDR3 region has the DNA TGCAGCGTAGTAGCGGGAGCCCTGAACACCGGGGAGCTGTTTTTT. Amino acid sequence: CSVVAGALNTGELFF.

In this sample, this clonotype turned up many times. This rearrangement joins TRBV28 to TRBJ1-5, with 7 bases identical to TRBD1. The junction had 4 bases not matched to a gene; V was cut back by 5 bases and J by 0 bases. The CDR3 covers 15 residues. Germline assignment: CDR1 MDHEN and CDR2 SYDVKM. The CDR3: CASSPQGNSNQPQHF. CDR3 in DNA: TGTGCCAGCAGTCCACAGGGGAATAGCAATCAGCCCCAGCATTTT.

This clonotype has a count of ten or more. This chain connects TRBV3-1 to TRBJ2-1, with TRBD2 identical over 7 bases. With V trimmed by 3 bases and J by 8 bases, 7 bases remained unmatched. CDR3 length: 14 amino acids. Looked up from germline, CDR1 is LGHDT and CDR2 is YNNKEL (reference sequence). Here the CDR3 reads CASSHASTSHEQFF. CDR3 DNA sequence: TGTGCCAGCAGCCATGCCTCGACTAGCCATGAGCAGTTCTTC.

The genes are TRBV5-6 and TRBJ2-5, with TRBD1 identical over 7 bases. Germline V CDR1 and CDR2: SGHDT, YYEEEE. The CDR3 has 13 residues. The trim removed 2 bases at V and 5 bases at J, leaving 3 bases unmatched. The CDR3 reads CASSFTGDETQYF. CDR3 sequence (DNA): TGTGCCAGCAGCTTCACAGGGGATGAGACCCAGTACTTC.

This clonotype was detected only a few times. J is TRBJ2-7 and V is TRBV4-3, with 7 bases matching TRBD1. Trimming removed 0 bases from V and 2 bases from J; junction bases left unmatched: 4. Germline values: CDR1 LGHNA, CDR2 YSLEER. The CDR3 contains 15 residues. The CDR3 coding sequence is TGCGCCAGCAGCCAAGATAGGACAGGACCCTACGAGCAGTACTTC. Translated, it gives CASSQDRTGPYEQYF.

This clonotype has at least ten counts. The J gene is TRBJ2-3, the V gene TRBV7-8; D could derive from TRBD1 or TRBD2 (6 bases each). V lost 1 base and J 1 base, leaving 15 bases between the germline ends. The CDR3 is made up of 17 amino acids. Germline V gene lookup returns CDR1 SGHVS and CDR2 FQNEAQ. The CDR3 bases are TGTGCCAGCAGCTTAGAAGGGGGTAGCGGTCGCACAGATACGCAGTATTTT. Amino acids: CASSLEGGSGRTDTQYF.

CDR3 sequence reads: CASSYGQGAYEQYV. The CDR3 coding sequence is TGTGCCAGCAGTTACGGACAGGGCGCCTACGAGCAGTACGTC. The genes are TRBV12-3 or TRBV12-4 and TRBJ2-7; 8 bases map to TRBD1. This CDR3 is 14 amino acids long. The J segment lost 2 bases and the V segment lost 4 bases, leaving 4 bases of the junction unmatched.

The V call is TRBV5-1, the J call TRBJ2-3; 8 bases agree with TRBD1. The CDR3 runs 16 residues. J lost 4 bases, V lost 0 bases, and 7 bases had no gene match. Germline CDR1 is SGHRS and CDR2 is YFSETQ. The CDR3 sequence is CASSLGPGGASDTQYF. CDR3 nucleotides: TGCGCCAGCAGCTTGGGGCCAGGGGGCGCCTCAGATACGCAGTATTTT.

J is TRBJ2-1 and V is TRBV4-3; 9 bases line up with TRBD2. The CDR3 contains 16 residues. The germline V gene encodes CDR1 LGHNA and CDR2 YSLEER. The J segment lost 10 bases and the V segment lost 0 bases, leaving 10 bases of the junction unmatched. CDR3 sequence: CASSQDWAGGPREQFF. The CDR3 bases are TGCGCCAGCAGCCAAGATTGGGCGGGAGGGCCACGGGAGCAGTTCTTC.

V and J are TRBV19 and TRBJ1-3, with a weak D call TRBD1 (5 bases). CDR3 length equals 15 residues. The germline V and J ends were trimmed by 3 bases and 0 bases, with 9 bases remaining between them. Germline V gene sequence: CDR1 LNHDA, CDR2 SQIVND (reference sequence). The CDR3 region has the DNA TGTGCCAGTAGTATCCTGGACAACTCTGGAAACACCATATATTTT. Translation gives CASSILDNSGNTIYF.

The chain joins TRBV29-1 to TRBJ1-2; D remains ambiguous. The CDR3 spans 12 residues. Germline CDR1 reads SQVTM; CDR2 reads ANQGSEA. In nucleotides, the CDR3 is TGCAGGGTCCGCACACCTGGGAGCGGCTACACCTTC. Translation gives CRVRTPGSGYTF.

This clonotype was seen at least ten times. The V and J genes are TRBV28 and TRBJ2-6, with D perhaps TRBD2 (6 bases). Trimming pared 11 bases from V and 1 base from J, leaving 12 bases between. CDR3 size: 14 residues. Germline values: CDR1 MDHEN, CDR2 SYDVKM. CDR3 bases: TGTGCCTCCTTGGAGGGGTCTGGGGCCAACGTCCTGACTTTC. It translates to CASLEGSGANVLTF.

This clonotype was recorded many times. In DNA form, the CDR3 reads TGTGCCAGCAGTTTAAAGGTCCACACCCCCAATGAGCAGTTCTTC. It codes for CASSLKVHTPNEQFF. The chain carries TRBV12-3 or TRBV12-4 and TRBJ2-1; D ambiguous. The CDR3 extends over 15 amino acids. V was cut by 2 bases and J by 6 bases, with 14 bases left in between.

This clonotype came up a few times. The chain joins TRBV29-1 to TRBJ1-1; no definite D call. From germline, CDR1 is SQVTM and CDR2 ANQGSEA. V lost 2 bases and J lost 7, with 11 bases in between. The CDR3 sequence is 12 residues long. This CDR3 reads CSVERGTGEAFF. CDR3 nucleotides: TGCAGCGTTGAACGGGGAACCGGTGAAGCTTTCTTT. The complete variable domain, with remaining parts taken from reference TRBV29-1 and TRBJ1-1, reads SAVISQKPSRDICQRGTSLTIQCQVDSQVTMMFWYRQQPGQSLTLIATANQGSEATYESGFVIDKFPISRPNLTFSTLTVSNMSPEDSSIYLCSVERGTGEAFFGQGTRLTVV.